Below are 12 T cell receptor beta chains sequenced from a single sample in a study of STAT3 mutations in large granular lymphocyte leukemia. Study findings and constraints: Every T-LGLL patient had at least one immunodominant TCRbeta clonotype.

These receptors are not linked to any known antigen. Here immunoSEQ multiplex PCR was the method, and the copy in TCRdb shows in-frame clones only, minus some. The table records approximately 29,000 clones, roughly 86% of them present only once. Material for sequencing was peripheral blood mononuclear cells. The source is a man in his sixties with T-cell large granular lymphocyte leukemia. Some clones in this sample may be carry-over from other donors' samples.

The rearrangement links TRBV7-9 to TRBJ2-7, with TRBD1 matching over 10 bases. The CDR3 has 13 amino acids. Germline V gives CDR1 SEHNR, CDR2 FQNEAQ (reference sequence). V lost 5 bases, J lost 6 bases, and 4 bases stayed unmatched. For the CDR3, the DNA is TGTGCCAGCAGCCAGGGACAGGGGAGCGAGCAGTACTTC. It encodes CASSQGQGSEQYF.

The sample holds a few counts of this clone. The chain links TRBV6-5 to TRBJ2-1, with D perhaps being TRBD1 or TRBD2 (6 bases each). Germline V gene sequence: CDR1 MNHEY, CDR2 SVGAGI. The CDR3 sequence is 11 residues long. V gave up 6 bases and J gave up 12 bases, with 12 bases separating them. The CDR3 DNA follows: TGTGCCAGCAGCCAGGGGACTTTGCAGTTCTTC. Translation: CASSQGTLQFF.

V is TRBV5-3 and J is TRBJ1-4, with D perhaps matching TRBD1 (6 bases). TRBV5-3 is placed among ORFs of uncertain function. Trimming shortened V by 4 bases and J by 8 bases, and 18 bases separated the two germline ends. The CDR3 totals 15 residues. Here the CDR3 reads CARSRAPGAEEKLFF. CDR3 coding DNA: TGTGCCAGAAGCCGAGCCCCGGGGGCGGAAGAAAAACTGTTTTTT.

This clone occurred once. The V and J genes are TRBV5-1 and TRBJ1-4; tentative D call: TRBD1 (5 bases). V was cut by 0 bases and J by 5 bases, with 8 bases left in between. CDR1 and CDR2 (germline): SGHRS, YFSETQ. The CDR3 covers 14 residues. The CDR3: CASSLAAGNEKLFF. Here the CDR3 DNA reads TGCGCCAGCAGCTTGGCAGCAGGGAATGAAAAACTGTTTTTT.

The chain is built from TRBV25-1 and TRBJ2-7; either TRBD1 or TRBD2 may fit D (5 bases each). V shed 6 bases and J shed 6 bases, with 18 bases lying between them. Germline assignment: CDR1 MGHDK and CDR2 SYGVNS. The CDR3 sequence is 14 residues long. CDR3 in DNA: TGTGCCAGCAGGACAGAAGGCATAGAGGGCGAGCAGTACTTC. This codes for CASRTEGIEGEQYF.

This chain uses TRBV28 with TRBJ1-1; no reliable D call. Germline CDR1 is MDHEN and CDR2 is SYDVKM. The V and J ends lost 8 bases and 3 bases respectively, with 22 bases between them. The CDR3 is made up of 16 amino acids. CDR3 in amino acids: CASGSLLSSRDTEAFF. The DNA of the CDR3 is TGTGCCAGCGGATCACTCCTAAGTTCAAGGGACACTGAAGCTTTCTTT.

This clone was picked up one time. The chain links TRBV5-1 to TRBJ2-3; D could derive from TRBD1 or TRBD2 (6 bases each). Trimming removed 0 bases from V and 5 bases from J, with 13 bases in between. This CDR3 is built from 15 residues. Germline V gene sequence: CDR1 SGHRS, CDR2 YFSETQ. The CDR3 DNA follows: TGCGCCAGCAGCTTGGCACAGGGCGGGAAAGATACGCAGTATTTT. Translated: CASSLAQGGKDTQYF.

The rearrangement links TRBV5-1 to TRBJ2-3; 7 nucleotides agree with TRBD2. The V gene end was trimmed by 4 bases and the J gene end by 0 bases; junction bases not matched to a gene: 5. The CDR3 sequence is 15 residues long. Germline assignment: CDR1 SGHRS and CDR2 YFSETQ. As DNA, the CDR3 is TGCGCCAGCAGCCATAGCGGGTCTAGCACAGATACGCAGTATTTT. Translating gives CASSHSGSSTDTQYF.

The J gene is TRBJ2-3, the V gene TRBV30; 7 nucleotides align to TRBD1. Germline CDR1 reads GTSNPN; CDR2 reads SVGIG (reference sequence). J lost 0 bases, V lost 4 bases, and 4 bases had no gene match. This CDR3 has 14 amino acids. In nucleotides, the CDR3 is TGTGCCTGGACCCCAGGGGGTAGCACAGATACGCAGTATTTT. Protein product: CAWTPGGSTDTQYF.

The chain recombines TRBV10-3 with TRBJ1-1; D remains ambiguous. Germline V gene sequence: CDR1 ENHRY, CDR2 SYGVKD. Trimming pared 3 bases from V and 4 bases from J, leaving 6 bases between. The CDR3 has 12 amino acids. Here the CDR3 DNA reads TGTGCCATCAGTGACAGCCCCACTGAAGCTTTCTTT. The encoded protein is CAISDSPTEAFF.

J is TRBJ2-1 and V is TRBV29-1, with 10 nucleotides matching TRBD2. CDR1 is SQVTM, CDR2 ANQGSEA, per germline. CDR3 length: 12 residues. For the CDR3, the DNA is TGCGCCTTAGCGGGAGGACTTAATGAGCAGTTCTTC. Residues: CALAGGLNEQFF.

The rearrangement uses TRBV5-1 and TRBJ2-5; D assignment may be TRBD1 or TRBD2 (6 bases each). V lost 1 base and J 5 bases, leaving 12 bases between the germline ends. The germline gives CDR1 SGHRS, CDR2 YFSETQ. This CDR3 comprises 14 residues. The chain's CDR3 is CASSLWGARETQYF. For the CDR3, the DNA is TGCGCCAGCAGCTTGTGGGGGGCGCGGGAGACCCAGTACTTC.